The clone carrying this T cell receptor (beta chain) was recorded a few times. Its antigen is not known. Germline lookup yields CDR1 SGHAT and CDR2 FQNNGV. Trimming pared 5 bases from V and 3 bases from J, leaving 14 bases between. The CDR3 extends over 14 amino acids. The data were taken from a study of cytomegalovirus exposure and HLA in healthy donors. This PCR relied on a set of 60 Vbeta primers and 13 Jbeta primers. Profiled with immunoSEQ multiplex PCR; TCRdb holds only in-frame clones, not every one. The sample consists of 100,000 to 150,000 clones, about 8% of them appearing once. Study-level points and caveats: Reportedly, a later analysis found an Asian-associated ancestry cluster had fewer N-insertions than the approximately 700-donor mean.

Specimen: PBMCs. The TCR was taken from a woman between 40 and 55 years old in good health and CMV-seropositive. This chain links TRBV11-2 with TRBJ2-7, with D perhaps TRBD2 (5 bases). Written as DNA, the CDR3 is TGTGCCAGCAGCACCGCCGGGAAATTCTACGAGCAGTACTTC. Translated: CASSTAGKFYEQYF.